Shown below are 27 T cell receptor beta chains from a single sample sequenced in a study of CD8 T cells in Susac syndrome. Random hexamers were used to reverse transcribe an amount of roughly 0.45 to 1 ug RNA. TCRdb independently ran MiXCR on the immunoSEQ multiplex PCR reads; one entry per CDR3 protein. The sample consists of tens of thousands of distinct CDR3 sequences, over 90% of them appearing once. Sample: CD8+ T cells from PBMCs. All receptors derive from a human donor in good health.

The chain has TRBV6-2 or TRBV6-3 and TRBJ1-1, with no clear D. Germline lookup yields CDR1 MNHEY and CDR2 SVGEGT. This CDR3 comprises 14 residues. V lost 2 bases to trimming and J lost 3 bases, with 10 bases between them. CDR3 residues: CASSYVLGHTEAFF. Here the CDR3 DNA reads TGTGCCAGCAGTTACGTCTTAGGGCACACTGAAGCTTTCTTT.

V gene TRBV20-1 combines with J gene TRBJ1-6; no clear D. Germline V lookup: CDR1 DFQATT, CDR2 SNEGSKA (reference sequence). Trimming shortened V by 3 bases and J by 6 bases, and 15 bases separated the two germline ends. This CDR3 region has 15 residues. CDR3: CSASDIGEGNSPLHF. The CDR3 coding sequence is TGCAGTGCTAGTGACATTGGGGAGGGTAATTCACCCCTCCACTTT.

This chain uses TRBV4-3 with TRBJ2-1; a possible D gene is TRBD2 (6 bases). V was pared by 1 base and J by 8 bases, with 18 bases between. The V gene's germline CDR1 is LGHNA and CDR2 YSLEER. The CDR3 is made up of 16 amino acids. CDR3 DNA sequence: TGCGCCAGCAGCCAAGGTCCGGGACTGGGGTTGTATGAGCAGTTCTTC. As protein: CASSQGPGLGLYEQFF.

The chain joins TRBV6-5 to TRBJ1-1; TRBD1 is a possible D gene (6 bases). The V end lost 6 bases, the J end lost 1 base, and 15 bases lay between the germline ends. The CDR3 totals 15 residues. The V gene's germline CDR1 is MNHEY and CDR2 SVGAGI. The DNA of the CDR3 is TGTGCCAGCAGCCCTGGACAGAAAGGGAACACTGAAGCTTTCTTT. It yields the protein CASSPGQKGNTEAFF.

This chain uses TRBV12-3 or TRBV12-4 with TRBJ1-5; 7 positions agree with TRBD1. The V and J ends lost 6 bases and 4 bases, in that order; junction bases with no gene match: 9. The CDR3 runs 15 residues. CDR3 sequence: CASSSDRARNQPQHF. Here the CDR3 DNA reads TGTGCCAGCAGCTCCGACAGGGCGAGAAATCAGCCCCAGCATTTT.

CDR3 nucleotides: TGTGCCACCAACACAGATACGCAGTATTTT. Protein sequence: CATNTDTQYF. This chain uses TRBV12-3 or TRBV12-4 with TRBJ2-3; D ambiguous. CDR3 length: 10 amino acids. Trimming removed 10 bases from V and 2 bases from J, with 4 bases in between.

The rearrangement links TRBV27 to TRBJ2-2; the match to TRBD2 covers 7 bases. V gave up 4 bases and J gave up 1 base; unmatched junction bases: 3. Germline V CDR1 and CDR2: MNHEY, SMNVEV (reference sequence). This CDR3 comprises 15 residues. CDR3 nucleotide sequence: TGTGCCAGCAGTTGGCGGGGGAGGAACACCGGGGAGCTGTTTTTT. It specifies CASSWRGRNTGELFF.

The V call is TRBV2, the J call TRBJ1-2, with a possible D match to TRBD1 (5 bases). The CDR3 covers 14 residues. From germline, CDR1 is SNHLY and CDR2 FYNNEI. Between the trimmed V and J ends, which lost 2 bases and 8 bases, there was a span of 15 bases. This CDR3 reads CASSEIKGKGGYTF. CDR3 coding DNA: TGTGCCAGCAGTGAAATTAAGGGGAAGGGCGGCTACACCTTC.

J is TRBJ2-1 and V is TRBV20-1; D tentatively fits TRBD1 or TRBD2 (6 bases each). Germline CDR1 is DFQATT and CDR2 is SNEGSKA (reference sequence). This CDR3 region has 12 residues. Trimming cost V 6 bases and J 7 bases, with 13 bases left between them. CDR3 region: CSADRGGNEQFF. The CDR3 DNA sequence: TGCAGTGCCGATCGAGGGGGGAATGAGCAGTTCTTC.

The chain links TRBV21-1 to TRBJ2-5. TRBV21-1 is recorded as a pseudogene. There are 17 residues in the CDR3. The CDR3 sequence is CASSKALVAQLQETQYF. In DNA form, the CDR3 reads TGTGCCAGCAGCAAAGCTTTAGTAGCCCAGTTACAAGAGACCCAGTACTTC.

This chain links TRBV27 with TRBJ2-2; D is perhaps TRBD2 (5 bases). CDR1 MNHEY and CDR2 SMNVEV come from the germline V gene (reference sequence). This CDR3 has 16 amino acids. Trimming removed 3 bases at V and 4 bases at J, with 15 bases between. CDR3 bases: TGTGCCAGCAGTTTGTATTCGGGTCGGGGCACCGGGGAGCTGTTTTTT. Protein sequence: CASSLYSGRGTGELFF.

V and J are TRBV4-1 and TRBJ2-7; the D is unclear. V was clipped by 0 bases and J by 4 bases, with 13 bases between them. This CDR3 region has 15 residues. Germline CDR1 reads MGHRA; CDR2 reads YSYEKL. The CDR3 region has the DNA TGCGCCAGCAGCCAAGATCGTGGTATGCCTTACGAGCAGTACGTC. Protein product: CASSQDRGMPYEQYV.

This chain connects TRBV20-1 to TRBJ2-1; D gene unclear. V was pared by 7 bases and J by 7 bases, with 11 bases between. Germline V gene lookup returns CDR1 DFQATT and CDR2 SNEGSKA (reference sequence). CDR3 length: 11 amino acids. Here the CDR3 reads CSVPSGNEQFF. CDR3 sequence (DNA): TGCAGTGTCCCGTCCGGAAATGAGCAGTTCTTC.

This clonotype was counted once. V is TRBV29-1 and J is TRBJ2-3, with D unresolved. Germline V gives CDR1 SQVTM, CDR2 ANQGSEA. V was clipped by 5 bases and J by 6 bases, with 9 bases between them. This CDR3 is 11 amino acids long. CDR3 sequence (DNA): TGCAGCGTTCCAGTCCCGGATACGCAGTATTTT. Translated: CSVPVPDTQYF.

The chain uses TRBV5-1 and TRBJ2-5; 7 bases are shared with TRBD1. J was trimmed by 6 bases and V by 4 bases; bases with no gene match: 9. This CDR3 spans 14 amino acids. Germline-derived CDR1 and CDR2 are SGHRS and YFSETQ. CDR3 sequence (DNA): TGCGCCAGCAGCCCGGAAACAGGGGACCAGACCCAGTACTTC. This gives the protein CASSPETGDQTQYF.

The V and J genes are TRBV7-6 and TRBJ2-7; D might be TRBD1 or TRBD2, each matching 5 bases. The CDR3 loop spans 14 amino acids. Germline-derived CDR1 and CDR2 are SGHVS and FNYEAQ. The V end lost 1 base, the J end lost 6 bases, and 13 bases lay between the germline ends. The DNA for the CDR3 is TGTGCCAGCAGCTTAGGTAACCCCGGGGCCGAGCAGTACTTC. Translated, it gives CASSLGNPGAEQYF.

The chain couples TRBV27 to TRBJ1-2, with 7 bases identical to TRBD1. CDR3 length: 11 residues. CDR1 and CDR2 from the germline V gene are MNHEY and SMNVEV (reference sequence). With V trimmed by 6 bases and J by 6 bases, 1 base remained unmatched. This chain's CDR3 is CASRTGHGYTF. In DNA form, the CDR3 reads TGTGCCAGCAGGACAGGGCATGGCTACACCTTC.

This clonotype was counted a few times. V is TRBV19 and J is TRBJ1-1; D possibly corresponds to TRBD1 (6 bases). With 5 bases removed from V and 1 base from J, the gap between germline ends came to 11 bases. Germline V CDR1 and CDR2: LNHDA, SQIVND (reference sequence). The CDR3 is 14 amino acids. The CDR3 is CASSYGRGNTEAFF. The CDR3 DNA reads as TGTGCCAGTAGTTATGGCAGGGGGAACACTGAAGCTTTCTTT. The entire variable domain, with the rest obtained from reference TRBV19 and TRBJ1-1, is as follows: DGGITQSPKYLFRKEGQNVTLSCEQNLNHDAMYWYRQDPGQGLRLIYYSQIVNDFQKGDIAEGYSVSREKKESFPLTVTSAQKNPTAFYLCASSYGRGNTEAFFGQGTRLTVV.

The chain is built from TRBV24-1 and TRBJ2-1, with a weak D call TRBD2 (6 bases). Germline CDR1 KGHDR, CDR2 SFDVKD. The CDR3 covers 16 residues. V dropped 2 bases and J dropped 2 bases, with 12 bases sitting between them. CDR3 nucleotides: TGTGCCACCAGTGATTACGGGGACTTAACCTACAATGAGCAGTTCTTC. Translation gives CATSDYGDLTYNEQFF.

The CDR3 region is CASSPTTGVLNIQYF. CDR3 DNA sequence: TGTGCCAGCAGCCCAACTACAGGGGTTTTAAACATTCAGTACTTC. The rearrangement joins TRBV27 to TRBJ2-4, with TRBD1 matching 7 bases. Germline CDR1 and CDR2: MNHEY and SMNVEV (reference sequence). The length of the CDR3 is 15 residues. The V segment lost 6 bases and the J segment 6 bases; nucleotides outside the gene matches: 11.

The rearrangement links TRBV14 to TRBJ1-3; D may be TRBD1 (6 bases). Germline loops: CDR1 SGHDN, CDR2 FVKESK. The V end lost 0 bases, the J end lost 8 bases, and 23 bases lay between the germline ends. The length of the CDR3 is 18 residues. CDR3 in amino acids: CASSQEWVGGTLSDTIYF. CDR3 nucleotide sequence: TGTGCCAGCAGCCAAGAGTGGGTCGGTGGGACACTCTCGGACACCATATATTTT.

This chain connects TRBV7-9 to TRBJ1-1, with D tentatively TRBD1 (5 bases). V was trimmed by 6 bases and J by 5 bases, leaving 16 bases between them. Germline lookup yields CDR1 SEHNR and CDR2 FQNEAQ (reference sequence). The CDR3 extends over 14 amino acids. The CDR3 spells CASRRHPPGTEAFF. CDR3 nucleotides: TGTGCCAGCAGACGTCACCCCCCAGGGACTGAAGCTTTCTTT.

This rearrangement joins TRBV20-1 to TRBJ1-2; 12 bases are shared with TRBD1. Losses at the gene ends were 6 bases for V and 3 bases for J; bases not matched to a gene: 2. CDR3 length: 13 amino acids. CDR1 DFQATT and CDR2 SNEGSKA come from the germline V gene (reference sequence). Here the CDR3 DNA reads TGCAGTGCGTGGGACAGGGGGCACTATGGCTACACCTTC. Translated, it gives CSAWDRGHYGYTF.

This chain uses TRBV12-5 with TRBJ2-1; the D call may be TRBD1 or TRBD2 (5 bases each). Germline CDR1 and CDR2: LGHNT and FRNRAP. The CDR3 has 15 residues. Trimming shortened V by 7 bases and J by 8 bases, and 21 bases separated the two germline ends. CDR3 bases: TGTGCTAGTGATAACCGGGACGTTGACCCCCATGAGCAGTTCTTC. Translated, it gives CASDNRDVDPHEQFF.

The genes are TRBV14 and TRBJ2-5, with D possibly being TRBD1 (6 bases). The V end lost 6 bases, the J end lost 1 base, and 15 bases lay between the germline ends. The CDR3 is made up of 15 amino acids. The germline CDR1 and CDR2 sequences are SGHDN and FVKESK. CDR3 DNA sequence: TGTGCCAGCAGTCCCGGGACAACGGTCCAAGAGACCCAGTACTTC. Amino acid sequence: CASSPGTTVQETQYF.

The chain links TRBV24-1 to TRBJ2-3, with D perhaps assigned TRBD1 or TRBD2 (5 bases each). Germline V lookup: CDR1 KGHDR, CDR2 SFDVKD. With 10 bases removed from V and 6 bases from J, the gap between germline ends came to 16 bases. The CDR3 loop spans 13 amino acids. The CDR3 DNA reads TGTGCCACTTGGGGAGAAGGGGAGGATACGCAGTATTTT. Its translation: CATWGEGEDTQYF.

The chain recombines TRBV3-1 with TRBJ2-3, with 9 bases fitting TRBD2. There are 19 residues in the CDR3. V gave up 2 bases and J gave up 3 bases; unmatched junction bases: 15. The V gene's germline CDR1 is LGHDT and CDR2 YNNKEL (reference sequence). CDR3 nucleotides: TGTGCCAGCAGCCAACAGCCACTAGTCGTGAGCGGGAGGACAGATACGCAGTATTTT. Amino acids: CASSQQPLVVSGRTDTQYF.